These 8 T cell receptor beta chains originate from one sample sequenced in a study of T cells in Graves' hyperthyroidism and ophthalmopathy. There were TCR beta CDR3 regions amplified from RNA transcripts. A first-round RT-PCR of the TCR CDR3 used the HTBI primer set. TCRdb ran MiXCR on the multiplex PCR reads and lists one entry per CDR3 protein. The data contain roughly 710,000 distinct CDR3 sequences, around 40% of them singletons. The sequenced sample was blood. The receptors were sampled from a woman aged 40 to 50 with Graves' hyperthyroidism.

The rearrangement joins TRBV29-1 to TRBJ2-1; 7 positions match TRBD1. With 5 bases clipped from V and 7 bases from J, the junction kept 5 bases outside the gene matches. The CDR3 contains 12 residues. In germline, CDR1 is SQVTM, CDR2 ANQGSEA. CDR3 sequence (DNA): TGCAGCGTTCACAGGGGAAGGAATGAGCAGTTCTTC. Protein sequence: CSVHRGRNEQFF.

This clonotype was seen ten or more times. This chain links TRBV20-1 with TRBJ1-5; D is perhaps TRBD1 (5 bases). Deletions cut 5 bases from V and 6 bases from J, with 14 bases between. The CDR3 contains 13 residues. CDR1 DFQATT and CDR2 SNEGSKA come from the germline V gene (reference sequence). This CDR3 reads CSASPGVVQPQHF. The CDR3, as DNA: TGCAGTGCTTCACCGGGGGTAGTTCAGCCCCAGCATTTT.

In this sample, this clonotype turned up many times. The V gene is TRBV2, the J gene TRBJ2-2, with D perhaps matching TRBD2 (7 bases). The CDR3 totals 13 residues. Germline V CDR1 and CDR2: SNHLY, FYNNEI. V was cut by 4 bases and J by 7 bases, with 10 bases left in between. CDR3 in amino acids: CASSVGGLGELFF. CDR3 nucleotide sequence: TGTGCCAGCAGTGTGGGGGGGCTCGGGGAGCTGTTTTTT.

This clonotype was detected a few times. The rearrangement links TRBV6-6 to TRBJ1-4; D might be TRBD1 (5 bases). The germline V and J ends were trimmed by 10 bases and 6 bases, with 12 bases remaining between them. Germline loops: CDR1 MNHNY, CDR2 SVGAGI (reference sequence). The CDR3 spans 12 residues. CDR3 loop: CATRMGDEKLFF. The CDR3 DNA follows: TGTGCCACCCGGATGGGGGATGAAAAACTGTTTTTT.

Remarks on this clonotype: This likely comes from a read error, as the CDR3 has no conserved phenylalanine or tryptophan at its end. This sequence joins TRBV4-3 and TRBJ1-1; D unresolved. V was trimmed by 0 bases and J by 0 bases, leaving 14 bases between them. Germline V lookup: CDR1 LGHNA, CDR2 YSLEER. The length of the CDR3 is 17 residues. The CDR3 DNA is TGCGCCAGCAGCCAAGAGAGTAGTGGCAGGTTGAACACTGAAGCTTTCTCT. This translates into CASSQESSGRLNTEAFS.

This clonotype was counted a few times. The CDR3 reads CASSLAGREPSNQPQHF. CDR3 sequence (DNA): TGTGCCAGCAGTTTAGCGGGACGGGAGCCGAGCAATCAGCCCCAGCATTTT. This chain connects TRBV12-3 or TRBV12-4 to TRBJ1-5, with a weak D call TRBD1 (5 bases). The CDR3 is made up of 17 amino acids. V gave up 0 bases and J gave up 1 base, with 13 bases separating them.

The chain recombines TRBV12-3 or TRBV12-4 with TRBJ2-6, with 7 nucleotides matching TRBD1. CDR3 length: 17 amino acids. Trimming took 2 bases from V and 1 from J; bases not matched to a gene: 5. As DNA, the CDR3 is TGTGCCAGCAGTTTATCACAGGGGACGTCTGGGGCCAACGTCCTGACTTTC. Translated, it gives CASSLSQGTSGANVLTF.

The J gene is TRBJ1-5, the V gene TRBV5-5; D perhaps matches TRBD1 (6 bases). The V end lost 4 bases, the J end lost 7 bases, and 24 bases lay between the germline ends. Germline CDR1 reads SGHKS; CDR2 reads YYEKEE (reference sequence). This CDR3 comprises 17 residues. CDR3 in amino acids: CASSQINPRGYAQPQHF. The CDR3 DNA is TGTGCCAGCAGCCAGATAAACCCCAGGGGATATGCCCAGCCCCAGCATTTT.